This is a list of T cell receptor beta chains from one sample in a study of blood T cell repertoires in COVID-19. Some clones are missing from TCRdb's copy, which holds only in-frame ones; the method was immunoSEQ multiplex PCR. The data contain about 270,000 clones, approximately 89% of them singletons. Sequencing was performed on peripheral blood. These receptor sequences come from a woman aged 45-65 years with acute or convalescent COVID-19. CDR3s include the opening cysteine and the closing phenylalanine or tryptophan. Fields, in order: clone size, D gene, J gene, V gene, CDR3 protein, CDR3 DNA. The D gene is left open where the match is weak. Rows may omit the clone size; those that give it use once, few, many or a size class.

.	.	TRBJ1-1	TRBV6-5	CASTYSGGDTEAFF	TGTGCCAGCACCTACAGTGGGGGGGACACTGAAGCTTTCTTT
.	.	TRBJ1-2	TRBV7-9	CASSHTRGRYGYTF	TGTGCCAGCAGCCATACTCGGGGTCGCTATGGCTACACCTTC
.	.	TRBJ2-7	TRBV6-6	CASSYSRSSYEQYF	TGTGCCAGCAGTTACTCGAGGAGCTCCTACGAGCAGTACTTC
.	.	TRBJ2-1	TRBV21-1	CASSKECRQERAPYNEQFF	TGTGCCAGCAGCAAAGAGTGTAGACAGGAGAGGGCTCCATACAATGAGCAGTTCTTC
.	.	TRBJ1-1	TRBV28	CASRSHYRDTEAFF	TGTGCCAGCAGATCCCATTACAGGGACACTGAAGCTTTCTTT
.	.	TRBJ1-5	TRBV30	CAWTLGQGNQPQHF	TGTGCCTGGACTTTAGGGCAGGGTAATCAGCCCCAGCATTTT
.	TRBD1	TRBJ1-3	TRBV4-1	CASSQPRGYSGNTIYF	TGCGCCAGCAGCCAACCCAGGGGGTACTCTGGAAACACCATATATTTT
.	.	TRBJ1-5	TRBV7-2	CASSFWGGHPQHF	TGTGCCAGCAGCTTCTGGGGAGGTCATCCCCAGCATTTT
.	TRBD1	TRBJ1-3	TRBV18	CASSPLQGQSNTIYF	TGTGCCAGCTCACCTCTACAGGGACAGTCAAACACCATATATTTT
.	.	TRBJ2-3	TRBV6-5	CASSYSGQGGDTQYF	TGTGCCAGCAGTTACTCGGGCCAGGGTGGTGATACGCAGTATTTT
.	TRBD1	TRBJ1-5	TRBV4-2	CASSPQGRSKPQHF	TGTGCCAGCAGCCCACAGGGGAGAAGTAAGCCCCAGCATTTT
.	.	TRBJ2-1	TRBV24-1	CATSDYTGTGGNEQFF	TGTGCCACCAGTGATTATACCGGGACTGGGGGCAATGAGCAGTTCTTC
.	TRBD2	TRBJ2-7	TRBV5-4	CASSLRLASHEQYF	TGTGCCAGCAGCTTACGACTAGCGTCCCACGAGCAGTACTTC
.	TRBD1	TRBJ1-1	TRBV24-1	CATSDPGQGVAEAFF	TGTGCCACCAGTGACCCGGGACAGGGGGTAGCTGAAGCTTTCTTT
.	.	TRBJ1-1	TRBV5-1	CASREQGLNTEAFF	TGCGCCAGCAGAGAACAGGGCCTGAACACTGAAGCTTTCTTT
.	.	TRBJ1-3	TRBV28	CASSWTALSGNTIYF	TGTGCCAGCAGTTGGACAGCGCTCTCTGGAAACACCATATATTTT
.	.	TRBJ2-7	TRBV5-5	CASSLDAGLSYEQYF	TGTGCCAGCAGCTTGGATGCGGGACTCTCCTACGAGCAGTACTTC
.	.	TRBJ1-1	TRBV28	CASSTARSDTEAFF	TGTGCCAGCAGTACAGCACGGTCGGACACTGAAGCTTTCTTT
once	TRBD2	TRBJ2-5	TRBV7-7	CASSLDRRGDGGETQYF	TGTGCCAGCAGCTTGGATCGGAGAGGAGACGGGGGGGAGACCCAGTACTTC
once	TRBD2	TRBJ2-1	TRBV7-3	CASSLYGTRDFYEQFF	TGTGCCAGCAGCTTATACGGGACTAGGGATTTCTATGAGCAGTTCTTC
.	TRBD2	TRBJ2-2	TRBV6-5	CASSLWGGGDTGELFF	TGTGCCAGCAGTTTGTGGGGGGGAGGTGACACCGGGGAGCTGTTTTTT
few	TRBD1	TRBJ2-1	TRBV7-2	CASSTVRQGEQFF	TGTGCCAGCAGCACAGTGCGACAGGGAGAGCAGTTCTTC
.	TRBD2	TRBJ2-1	TRBV9	CASSVFKREGPDEQFF	TGTGCCAGCAGCGTATTTAAGCGGGAGGGCCCCGATGAGCAGTTCTTC
.	.	TRBJ2-5	TRBV19	CASSPGLGETQYF	TGTGCCAGTAGCCCAGGGTTAGGGGAGACCCAGTACTTC
.	.	TRBJ2-4	TRBV24-1	CATSDPRERGNIQYF	TGTGCCACCAGTGATCCCCGGGAGAGGGGAAACATTCAGTACTTC
.	.	TRBJ2-1	TRBV6-5	CASSTGQLPHNEQFF	TGTGCCAGCAGTACCGGACAACTTCCCCACAATGAGCAGTTCTTC
.	.	TRBJ2-5	TRBV9	CASSTRQKQETQYF	TGTGCCAGCAGCACCCGACAGAAGCAAGAGACCCAGTACTTC
.	TRBD2	TRBJ2-1	TRBV7-3	CASSSDITSGRAEQFF	TGTGCCAGCAGCTCCGACATTACTAGCGGGAGGGCTGAGCAGTTCTTC
once	TRBD2	TRBJ2-1	TRBV9	CASSSGLAGYNEQFF	TGTGCCAGCAGCTCGGGACTAGCTGGTTACAATGAGCAGTTCTTC
once	.	TRBJ2-3	TRBV24-1	CATPRTATDTQYF	TGTGCCACCCCTAGGACAGCCACAGATACGCAGTATTTT
.	.	TRBJ1-5	TRBV29-1	CSVVLGRNQPQHF	TGCAGCGTTGTCCTAGGCAGAAATCAGCCCCAGCATTTT
few	TRBD1	TRBJ1-2	TRBV5-1	CASSSPTGVSYGYTF	TGCGCCAGCAGCTCGCCGACAGGGGTGTCCTATGGCTACACCTTC
few	.	TRBJ2-2	TRBV24-1	CATSKGYSLSPDTGELFF	TGTGCCACCAGTAAAGGTTACAGTTTATCCCCGGACACCGGGGAGCTGTTTTTT
.	TRBD2	TRBJ2-3	TRBV15	CATSGGLSAGATDTQYF	TGTGCCACCAGCGGAGGCCTGTCCGCGGGAGCCACAGATACGCAGTATTTT
once	.	TRBJ1-2	TRBV28	CASSLGQGNGYTF	TGTGCCAGCAGTTTGGGCCAGGGGAATGGCTACACCTTC
.	.	TRBJ2-1	TRBV5-5	CASIQTVYNEQFF	TGTGCCAGCATCCAGACAGTTTACAATGAGCAGTTCTTC
.	.	TRBJ2-7	TRBV6-5	CASRPGQFYEQYF	TGTGCCAGCAGACCCGGACAGTTTTACGAGCAGTACTTC
.	TRBD1	TRBJ2-7	TRBV4-3	CASSLRNRGVYEQYF	TGCGCCAGCAGCCTCCGAAACAGGGGCGTCTACGAGCAGTACTTC
.	TRBD1	TRBJ2-5	TRBV19	CASSATRQGAWETQYF	TGTGCCAGTAGTGCTACCCGACAGGGGGCCTGGGAGACCCAGTACTTC
.	TRBD1	TRBJ1-6	TRBV28	CASSFRYRGRDSPLHF	TGTGCCAGCAGTTTTCGTTACAGGGGTAGGGATTCACCCCTCCACTTT
few	.	TRBJ2-7	TRBV6-2/TRBV6-3	CASSPWGGGNSYEQYF	TGTGCCAGCAGCCCTTGGGGAGGGGGGAACTCCTACGAGCAGTACTTC
.	TRBD2	TRBJ2-7	TRBV3-1/TRBV3-2	CASSLQGLAAYEQYF	TGTGCCAGCAGTCTTCAGGGACTAGCGGCTTACGAGCAGTACTTC
.	TRBD1	TRBJ1-4	TRBV7-2	CASSSRQGAGEKLFF	TGTGCCAGCAGCTCACGACAGGGGGCAGGTGAAAAACTGTTTTTT
few	.	TRBJ2-2	TRBV27	CASRTINTGELFF	TGTGCCAGCAGGACTATAAACACCGGGGAGCTGTTTTTT
.	.	TRBJ1-6	TRBV3-1/TRBV3-2	CASSPLTGGSSPLHF	TGTGCCAGCAGCCCCCTGACGGGAGGTAGTTCACCCCTCCACTTT
.	.	TRBJ1-4	TRBV19	CASSNRQSFNEKLFF	TGTGCCAGTAGTAACCGACAGTCTTTTAATGAAAAACTGTTTTTT
.	TRBD1	TRBJ2-2	TRBV24-1	CATNPGTGNTGELFF	TGTGCCACCAACCCCGGGACAGGGAACACCGGGGAGCTGTTTTTT
.	TRBD1	TRBJ1-2	TRBV2	CASRDRGRDGYTF	TGTGCCAGCAGGGACAGGGGGAGGGATGGCTACACCTTC
once	.	TRBJ1-2	TRBV27	CASRLWGTDGYTF	TGTGCCAGCAGGTTATGGGGGACTGATGGCTACACCTTC
.	.	TRBJ2-7	TRBV19	CASSAGVGRSSHEQYF	TGTGCCAGTAGCGCAGGGGTAGGGCGTTCCAGTCACGAGCAGTACTTC
once	TRBD2	TRBJ2-1	TRBV19	CASRVGRANNEQFF	TGTGCCAGTAGGGTCGGGAGGGCAAACAATGAGCAGTTCTTC
.	TRBD1	TRBJ2-7	TRBV9	CASSVGPGTAYEQYF	TGTGCCAGCAGCGTAGGACCCGGGACAGCCTACGAGCAGTACTTC
.	.	TRBJ2-3	TRBV10-3	CAISRGDTQYF	TGTGCCATCAGCCGCGGAGATACGCAGTATTTT